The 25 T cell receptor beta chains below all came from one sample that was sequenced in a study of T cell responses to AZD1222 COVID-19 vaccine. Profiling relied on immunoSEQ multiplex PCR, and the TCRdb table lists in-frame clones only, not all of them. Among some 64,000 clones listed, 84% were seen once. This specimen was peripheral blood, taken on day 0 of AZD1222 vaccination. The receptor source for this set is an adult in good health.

CDR3 residues: CASSLIPAGAPNEQFF. CDR3 coding DNA: TGTGCCAGCAGCTTAATTCCTGCGGGGGCCCCAAATGAGCAGTTCTTC. This chain uses TRBV11-2 with TRBJ2-1, with D tentatively TRBD2 (7 bases). The V end lost 2 bases, the J end lost 7 bases, and 18 bases lay between the germline ends. Germline lookup yields CDR1 SGHAT and CDR2 FQNNGV. The CDR3 loop spans 16 amino acids.

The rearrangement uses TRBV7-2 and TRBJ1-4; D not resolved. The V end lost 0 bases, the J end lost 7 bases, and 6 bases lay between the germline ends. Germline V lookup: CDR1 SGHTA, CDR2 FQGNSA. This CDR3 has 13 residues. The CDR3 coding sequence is TGTGCCAGCAGCTTAGCAAGAGGTGAAAAACTGTTTTTT. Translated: CASSLARGEKLFF. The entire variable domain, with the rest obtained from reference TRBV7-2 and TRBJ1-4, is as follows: GAGVSQSPSNKVTEKGKDVELRCDPISGHTALYWYRQSLGQGLEFLIYFQGNSAPDKSGLPSDRFSAERTGGSVSTLTIQRTQQEDSAVYLCASSLARGEKLFFGSGTQLSVL.

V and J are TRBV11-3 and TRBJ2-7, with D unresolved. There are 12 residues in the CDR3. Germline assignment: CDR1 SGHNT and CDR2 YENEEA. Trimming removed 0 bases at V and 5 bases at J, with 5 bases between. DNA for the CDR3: TGTGCCAGCAGCTTAGATGACGACGAGCAGTACTTC. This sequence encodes CASSLDDDEQYF.

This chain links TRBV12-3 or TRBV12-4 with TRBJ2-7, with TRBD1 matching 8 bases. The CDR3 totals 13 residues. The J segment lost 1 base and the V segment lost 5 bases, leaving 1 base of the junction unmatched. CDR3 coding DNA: TGTGCCAGCAGTCGGACAGGGTCCTACGAGCAGTACTTC. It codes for CASSRTGSYEQYF.

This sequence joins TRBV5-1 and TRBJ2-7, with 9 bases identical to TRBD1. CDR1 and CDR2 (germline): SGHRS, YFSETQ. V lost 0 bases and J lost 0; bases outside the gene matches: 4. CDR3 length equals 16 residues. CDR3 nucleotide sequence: TGCGCCAGCAGCTTGGGAGGGACAGGGAACTCCTACGAGCAGTACTTC. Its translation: CASSLGGTGNSYEQYF.

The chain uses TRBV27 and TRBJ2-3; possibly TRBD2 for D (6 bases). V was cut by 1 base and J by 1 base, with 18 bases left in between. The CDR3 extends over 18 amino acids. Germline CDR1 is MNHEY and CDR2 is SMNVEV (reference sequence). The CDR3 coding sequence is TGTGCCAGCAGTTTATTGGGGACTCCCGGGTTCGGCACAGATACGCAGTATTTT. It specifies CASSLLGTPGFGTDTQYF.

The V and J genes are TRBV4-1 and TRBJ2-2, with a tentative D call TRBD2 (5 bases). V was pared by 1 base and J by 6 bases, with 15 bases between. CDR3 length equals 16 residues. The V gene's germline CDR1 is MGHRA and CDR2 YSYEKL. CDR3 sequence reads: CASSQVRIRDPGELFF. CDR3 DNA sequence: TGCGCCAGCAGCCAAGTCAGGATTCGGGATCCCGGGGAGCTGTTTTTT.

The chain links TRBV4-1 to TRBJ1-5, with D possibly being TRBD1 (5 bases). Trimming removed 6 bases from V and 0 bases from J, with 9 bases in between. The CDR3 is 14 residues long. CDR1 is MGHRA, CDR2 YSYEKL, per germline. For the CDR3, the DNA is TGCGCCAGCAGGCAGCAGGGTAGCAATCAGCCCCAGCATTTT. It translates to CASRQQGSNQPQHF.

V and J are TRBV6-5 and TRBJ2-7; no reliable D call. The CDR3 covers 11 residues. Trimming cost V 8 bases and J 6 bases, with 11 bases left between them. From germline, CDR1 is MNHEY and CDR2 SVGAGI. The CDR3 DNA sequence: TGTGCCAGCGGGTTTGTCCGCGAGCAGTACTTC. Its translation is CASGFVREQYF.

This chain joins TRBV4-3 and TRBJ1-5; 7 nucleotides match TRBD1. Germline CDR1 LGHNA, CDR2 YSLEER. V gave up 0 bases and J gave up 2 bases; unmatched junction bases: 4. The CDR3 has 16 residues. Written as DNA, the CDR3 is TGCGCCAGCAGCCAAGATCACAGGGGCGGCAATCAGCCCCAGCATTTT. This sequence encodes CASSQDHRGGNQPQHF.

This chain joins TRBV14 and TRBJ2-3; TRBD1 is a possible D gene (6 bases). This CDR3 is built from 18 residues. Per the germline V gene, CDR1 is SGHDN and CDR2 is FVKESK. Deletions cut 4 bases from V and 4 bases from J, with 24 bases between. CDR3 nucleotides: TGTGCCAGCAGCCGGGGGCCCTGGGGGCTCCTAAAGGCAGATACGCAGTATTTT. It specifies CASSRGPWGLLKADTQYF.

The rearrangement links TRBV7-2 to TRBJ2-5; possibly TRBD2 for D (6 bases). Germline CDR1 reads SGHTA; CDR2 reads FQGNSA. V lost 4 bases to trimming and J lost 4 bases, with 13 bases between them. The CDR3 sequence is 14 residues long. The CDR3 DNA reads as TGTGCCAGCAGCTCCCCGGGACTCCGAGAGACCCAGTACTTC. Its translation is CASSSPGLRETQYF. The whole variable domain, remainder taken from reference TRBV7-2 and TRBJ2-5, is GAGVSQSPSNKVTEKGKDVELRCDPISGHTALYWYRQSLGQGLEFLIYFQGNSAPDKSGLPSDRFSAERTGGSVSTLTIQRTQQEDSAVYLCASSSPGLRETQYFGPGTRLLVL.

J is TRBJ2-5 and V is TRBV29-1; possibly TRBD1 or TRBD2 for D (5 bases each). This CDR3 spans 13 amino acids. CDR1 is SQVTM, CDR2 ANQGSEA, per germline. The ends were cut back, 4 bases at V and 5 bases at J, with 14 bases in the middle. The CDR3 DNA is TGCAGCGTTGCTTCTCAGGGAGTGGAGACCCAGTACTTC. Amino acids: CSVASQGVETQYF.

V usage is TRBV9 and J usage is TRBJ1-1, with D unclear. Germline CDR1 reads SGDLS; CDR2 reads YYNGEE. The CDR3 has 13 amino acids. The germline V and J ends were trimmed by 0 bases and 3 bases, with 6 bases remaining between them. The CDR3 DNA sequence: TGTGCCAGCAGCGTAGGGGTGGACACTGAAGCTTTCTTT. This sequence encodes CASSVGVDTEAFF.

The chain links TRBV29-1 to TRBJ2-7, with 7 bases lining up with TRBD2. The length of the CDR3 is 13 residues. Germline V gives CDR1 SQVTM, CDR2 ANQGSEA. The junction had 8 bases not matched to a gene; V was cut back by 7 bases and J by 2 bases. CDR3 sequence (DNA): TGCAGCGGAATTAGCGGGTCCACCTACGAGCAGTACTTC. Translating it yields CSGISGSTYEQYF.

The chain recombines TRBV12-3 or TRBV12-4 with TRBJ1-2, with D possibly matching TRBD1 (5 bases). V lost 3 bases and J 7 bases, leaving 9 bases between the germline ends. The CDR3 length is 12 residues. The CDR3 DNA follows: TGTGCCAGCAGTTTGGAAGGGACTGGCTACACCTTC. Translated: CASSLEGTGYTF.

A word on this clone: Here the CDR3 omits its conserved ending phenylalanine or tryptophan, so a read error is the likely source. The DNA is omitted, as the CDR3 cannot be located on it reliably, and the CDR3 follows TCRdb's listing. CDR3 in amino acids: CASSEGTPILY. J is TRBJ2-7 and V is TRBV2. From germline, CDR1 is SNHLY and CDR2 FYNNEI. The CDR3 comprises 11 residues, both ends counted.

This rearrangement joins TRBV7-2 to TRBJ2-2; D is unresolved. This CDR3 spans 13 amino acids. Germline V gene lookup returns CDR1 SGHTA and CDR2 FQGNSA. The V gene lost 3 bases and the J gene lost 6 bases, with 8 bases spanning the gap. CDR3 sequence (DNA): TGTGCCAGCAGCTTCCTGTGGCCCGGGGAGCTGTTTTTT. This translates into CASSFLWPGELFF. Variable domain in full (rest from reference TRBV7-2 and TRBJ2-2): GAGVSQSPSNKVTEKGKDVELRCDPISGHTALYWYRQSLGQGLEFLIYFQGNSAPDKSGLPSDRFSAERTGGSVSTLTIQRTQQEDSAVYLCASSFLWPGELFFGEGSRLTVL.

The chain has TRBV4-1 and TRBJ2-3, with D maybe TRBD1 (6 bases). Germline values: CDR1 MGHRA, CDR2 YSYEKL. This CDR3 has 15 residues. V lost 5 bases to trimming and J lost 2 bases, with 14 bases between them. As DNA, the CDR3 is TGCGCCAGCAGCGTAATAACAGGGAACACAGATACGCAGTATTTT. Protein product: CASSVITGNTDTQYF.

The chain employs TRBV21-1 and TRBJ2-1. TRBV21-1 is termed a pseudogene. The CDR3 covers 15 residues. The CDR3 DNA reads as TGTGCCAGCAGTTCAAAGATGGGCTCCTACAATGAGCAGTTCTTC. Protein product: CASSSKMGSYNEQFF.

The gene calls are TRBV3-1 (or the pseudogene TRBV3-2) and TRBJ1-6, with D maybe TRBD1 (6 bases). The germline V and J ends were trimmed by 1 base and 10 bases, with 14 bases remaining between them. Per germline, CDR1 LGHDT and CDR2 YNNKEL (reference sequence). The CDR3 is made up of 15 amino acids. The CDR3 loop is CASSQGGAGRSPLHF. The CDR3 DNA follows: TGTGCCAGCAGCCAAGGGGGGGCAGGGCGATCACCCCTCCACTTT.

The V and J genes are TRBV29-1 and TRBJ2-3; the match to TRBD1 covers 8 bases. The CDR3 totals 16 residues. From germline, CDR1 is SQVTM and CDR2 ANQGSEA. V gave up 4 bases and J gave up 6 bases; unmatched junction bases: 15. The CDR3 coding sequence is TGCAGCGTTGCGAATTACCGGGACAGGTTCTCGGATACGCAGTATTTT. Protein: CSVANYRDRFSDTQYF.

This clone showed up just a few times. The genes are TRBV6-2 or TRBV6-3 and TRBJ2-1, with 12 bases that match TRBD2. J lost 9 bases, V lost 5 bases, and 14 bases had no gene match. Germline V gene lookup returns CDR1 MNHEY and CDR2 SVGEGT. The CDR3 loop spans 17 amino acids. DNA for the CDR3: TGTGCCAGCAGTCTCCGACTAGCGGGGGAGTCCTACGGTGAGCAGTTCTTC. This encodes CASSLRLAGESYGEQFF.

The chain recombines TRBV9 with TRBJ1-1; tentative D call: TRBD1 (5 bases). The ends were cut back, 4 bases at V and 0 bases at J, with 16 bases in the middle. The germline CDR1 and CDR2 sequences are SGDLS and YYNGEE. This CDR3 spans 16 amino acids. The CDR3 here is CASSPYWGTMNTEAFF. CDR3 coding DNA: TGTGCCAGCAGCCCCTATTGGGGGACGATGAACACTGAAGCTTTCTTT.

CDR3 coding DNA: TGTGCCAGCTCATCGTGGGGGGGTACCACTGAAGCTTTCTTT. Residues: CASSSWGGTTEAFF. The chain couples TRBV18 to TRBJ1-1, with a possible D match to TRBD1 (5 bases). In germline, CDR1 is KGHSH, CDR2 LQKENI. This CDR3 is built from 14 residues. Trimming left V 5 bases short and J 4 bases short, with 14 bases between.